This is a list of T cell receptor beta chains from one sample in a study of cytomegalovirus exposure and HLA in healthy donors. Produced via immunoSEQ multiplex PCR; TCRdb's table is partial and in-frame only. Of 150,000 to 200,000 clones listed, about three quarters are singletons. Specimen: PBMCs. Source of these receptors: a young man in good health and CMV-seropositive. CDR3s include the opening cysteine and the closing phenylalanine or tryptophan. Each record gives: J gene, CDR3 length, D gene, clone size, V gene, CDR3 protein, CDR3 DNA. A D gene is named only where the DNA matches it firmly. Size values are once, few and many counts, or a class for expanded clones, and some rows have none.

TRBJ2-7 15 TRBD1 NA TRBV10-1 CASSEGVQGSSEQYF TGCGCCAGCAGTGAGGGGGTACAGGGGTCTAGCGAGCAGTACTTC
TRBJ2-1 17 TRBD1 NA TRBV5-5 CASSTWRGTGTNNEQFF TGTGCCAGCAGTACGTGGAGAGGGACAGGGACAAACAATGAGCAGTTCTTC
TRBJ2-7 13 TRBD2 NA TRBV2 CASFRLAGTEQYF TGTGCCAGCTTTCGACTAGCGGGAACCGAGCAGTACTTC
TRBJ2-5 15 NA few TRBV27 CASSLSTTNRETQYF TGTGCCAGCAGTTTATCCACGACCAACAGGGAGACCCAGTACTTC
TRBJ2-1 17 TRBD2 NA TRBV5-1 CASSFGLAGGRGHEQFF TGCGCCAGTAGCTTTGGACTAGCGGGAGGCCGGGGCCATGAGCAGTTCTTC
TRBJ1-1 16 NA few TRBV7-2 CASSLRIFQGSQGAFF TGTGCCAGCAGCTTACGTATTTTTCAGGGTTCGCAGGGGGCTTTCTTT
TRBJ1-2 14 NA NA TRBV2 CASSEQGGGYGYTF TGTGCCAGCAGTGAGCAGGGAGGCGGCTATGGCTACACCTTC
TRBJ1-4 14 NA NA TRBV27 CASSFTGLREKLFF TGTGCCAGCAGTTTCACAGGTCTTCGTGAAAAACTGTTTTTT
TRBJ2-1 16 NA NA TRBV15 CATSRPLRTSYNEQFF TGTGCCACCAGCAGGCCCCTACGAACCTCCTACAATGAGCAGTTCTTC
TRBJ2-7 14 TRBD1 few TRBV7-2 CASSLEQGTYEQYF TGTGCCAGCAGCTTAGAACAGGGGACCTACGAGCAGTACTTC
TRBJ1-2 13 TRBD1 NA TRBV30 CAWTTDRGYGYTF TGTGCCTGGACTACCGACAGGGGATATGGCTACACCTTC
TRBJ2-5 13 NA NA TRBV27 CASSSTIPETQYF TGTGCCAGCAGTTCCACTATTCCGGAGACCCAGTACTTC
TRBJ2-5 17 TRBD1 NA TRBV7-9 CASSQDRGLLGRETQYF TGTGCCAGCAGCCAGGACAGGGGCCTCCTGGGGCGGGAGACCCAGTACTTC
TRBJ2-7 14 NA NA TRBV14 CASSHPGAAREQYF TGTGCCAGCAGCCACCCTGGGGCCGCGCGCGAGCAGTACTTC
TRBJ2-4 15 NA NA TRBV28 CASSSGMATGNIQYF TGTGCCAGCAGCTCTGGAATGGCCACCGGGAACATTCAGTACTTC
TRBJ1-2 13 TRBD1 NA TRBV27 CASSSGQGVGNTF TGTGCCAGCAGTTCCGGACAGGGGGTGGGGAACACCTTC
TRBJ1-5 15 NA NA TRBV6-4 CASSDAQESNQPQHF TGTGCCAGCAGTGACGCACAGGAAAGCAATCAGCCCCAGCATTTT
TRBJ2-7 15 TRBD1 once TRBV6-6 CASRGHRGRPYEQYF TGTGCCAGCAGGGGCCACAGGGGGCGCCCCTACGAGCAGTACTTC
TRBJ2-1 16 TRBD2 NA TRBV5-1 CASSLPRAGLYNEQFF TGCGCCAGCAGCTTGCCCCGAGCGGGGCTATACAATGAGCAGTTCTTC
TRBJ2-7 14 NA NA TRBV6-5 CASSYPGLTYEQYF TGTGCCAGCAGTTACCCCGGACTGACTTACGAGCAGTACTTC
TRBJ1-2 13 NA NA TRBV28 CASSFGSNYGYTF TGTGCCAGCAGTTTTGGCAGTAACTATGGCTACACCTTC
TRBJ1-2 11 NA once TRBV28 CASVGPYGYTF TGTGCCAGCGTGGGGCCCTATGGCTACACCTTC
TRBJ2-5 11 NA NA TRBV6-5 CASSQSETQYF TGTGCCAGCAGTCAATCAGAGACCCAGTACTTC
TRBJ1-1 15 NA few TRBV6-6 CASSRRGEGYTEAFF TGTGCCAGCAGCAGGCGGGGGGAAGGGTACACTGAAGCTTTCTTT
TRBJ2-1 12 NA NA TRBV5-1 CASSLDGGEQFF TGCGCCAGCAGCTTGGACGGTGGTGAGCAGTTCTTC
TRBJ2-3 16 TRBD1 NA TRBV27 CASSLGQGASTDTQYF TGTGCCAGCAGTCTGGGACAGGGGGCCTCCACAGATACGCAGTATTTT
TRBJ1-2 14 TRBD1 NA TRBV5-1 CASSSGQGNYGYTF TGCGCCAGCAGCTCGGGACAGGGTAACTATGGCTACACCTTC
TRBJ2-1 15 NA NA TRBV5-1 CASSLGGSSYNEQFF TGCGCCAGCAGCTTGGGGGGCAGCTCCTACAATGAGCAGTTCTTC
TRBJ2-1 16 NA once TRBV5-6 CASSREMGFSYNEQFF TGTGCCAGCAGCCGGGAAATGGGCTTCTCCTACAATGAGCAGTTCTTC
TRBJ2-5 12 NA few TRBV30 CAWSWGQETQYF TGTGCCTGGAGTTGGGGGCAGGAGACCCAGTACTTC
TRBJ2-7 17 NA NA TRBV21-1 CASSNQLCLAASYEQYF TGTGCCAGCAGCAACCAGCTCTGCCTAGCGGCTTCCTACGAGCAGTACTTC
TRBJ2-7 18 TRBD1 NA TRBV6-1 CASSEGSYGTGQPYEQYF TGTGCCAGCAGTGAAGGGTCTTATGGGACAGGGCAGCCCTACGAGCAGTACTTC
TRBJ2-1 15 TRBD2 few TRBV7-8 CASSTLAVSYNEQFF TGTGCCAGCAGCACCCTAGCGGTCTCCTACAATGAGCAGTTCTTC
TRBJ2-6 15 NA NA TRBV9 CASSRTGQGANVLTF TGTGCCAGCAGCAGAACGGGTCAGGGGGCCAACGTCCTGACTTTC
TRBJ2-3 18 TRBD2 NA TRBV29-1 CSVGGWGYGPRSTDTQYF TGCAGCGTCGGGGGGTGGGGGTATGGCCCCCGTAGCACAGATACGCAGTATTTT
TRBJ2-7 17 TRBD2 NA TRBV12-5 CASGLAPTSGSIYEQYF TGTGCTAGTGGTTTGGCTCCGACTAGCGGGAGTATCTACGAGCAGTACTTC
TRBJ1-5 20 TRBD1 NA TRBV4-1 CASSQPSGTVLALGNQPQHF TGCGCCAGCAGCCAACCGTCCGGGACAGTCCTGGCCCTGGGTAATCAGCCCCAGCATTTT
TRBJ1-2 15 TRBD1 NA TRBV10-3 CAISAGGQGNYGYTF TGTGCCATCAGTGCGGGGGGACAGGGAAACTATGGCTACACCTTC
TRBJ2-7 15 TRBD2 NA TRBV7-9 CASSSSGRAAYEQYF TGTGCCAGCAGCTCCAGCGGGAGGGCCGCCTACGAGCAGTACTTC
TRBJ1-3 14 TRBD1 NA TRBV25-1 CASSDGQGGNTIYF TGTGCCAGCAGTGACGGACAGGGAGGAAACACCATATATTTT
TRBJ1-1 13 TRBD1 NA TRBV6-6 CASSYPTDREAFF TGTGCCAGCAGTTACCCGACGGACAGGGAAGCTTTCTTT
TRBJ2-7 14 NA NA TRBV6-1 CASSRTGGGSEQYF TGTGCCAGCAGTAGGACTGGAGGTGGGTCCGAGCAGTACTTC
TRBJ2-7 11 NA NA TRBV4-2 CASSRAYEQYF TGTGCCAGCAGCCGGGCTTACGAGCAGTACTTC
TRBJ2-1 14 TRBD1 NA TRBV11-2 CASSSGQGSDEQFF TGTGCCAGCAGCTCAGGACAGGGGTCGGATGAGCAGTTCTTC
TRBJ1-5 14 TRBD1 NA TRBV19 CASNDRGSNQPQHF TGTGCCAGTAACGACAGGGGTAGCAATCAGCCCCAGCATTTT
TRBJ2-7 14 TRBD2 NA TRBV28 CASSSVAGVDEQYF TGTGCCAGCAGTTCTGTAGCGGGTGTAGACGAGCAGTACTTC
TRBJ2-1 11 NA NA TRBV6-1 CASIAYNEQFF TGTGCCAGCATAGCATACAATGAGCAGTTCTTC
TRBJ2-4 21 TRBD2 NA TRBV4-2 CASSPRPGTSGIGNAKNIQYF TGTGCCAGCAGCCCACGGCCCGGGACTAGCGGGATTGGGAACGCCAAAAACATTCAGTACTTC
TRBJ2-1 15 NA NA TRBV10-1 CASSDPRRGYNEQFF TGCGCCAGCAGTGACCCACGGCGGGGTTACAATGAGCAGTTCTTC
TRBJ1-1 16 TRBD1 few TRBV28 CASSSPGQGIKSQAFF TGTGCCAGCAGTTCACCGGGACAGGGAATCAAGTCTCAAGCTTTCTTT
TRBJ1-1 16 TRBD1 NA TRBV18 CASSPPHAGGNTEAFF TGTGCCAGCTCACCACCACACGCAGGGGGGAACACTGAAGCTTTCTTT
TRBJ1-1 14 TRBD1 NA TRBV28 CASTLTGEWTEAFF TGTGCCAGCACCCTAACAGGGGAGTGGACTGAAGCTTTCTTT
TRBJ2-3 17 TRBD1 NA TRBV11-2 CASSFFPRDRESDTQYF TGTGCCAGCAGTTTTTTCCCCCGGGACAGGGAGTCAGATACGCAGTATTTT
TRBJ2-7 12 NA NA TRBV11-3 CASSLQDGEQYF TGTGCCAGCAGCTTACAGGATGGCGAGCAGTACTTC
TRBJ2-7 15 TRBD1 NA TRBV11-1 CASSLSRGPSYEQYF TGTGCCAGCAGCTTAAGCAGGGGGCCCTCCTACGAGCAGTACTTC
TRBJ2-1 13 NA NA TRBV5-8 CASSLGPYNEQFF TGTGCCAGCAGCTTGGGGCCCTACAATGAGCAGTTCTTC
TRBJ2-5 13 TRBD2 NA TRBV5-4 CASSLRGGETQYF TGTGCCAGCAGCTTGCGGGGGGGGGAGACCCAGTACTTC
TRBJ1-5 17 TRBD1 NA TRBV7-9 CASSLDPGQGIIQPQHF TGTGCCAGCAGCTTAGACCCGGGACAGGGAATTATTCAGCCCCAGCATTTT